The 20 T cell receptor beta chains listed next were all sequenced from one sample in a study of cytomegalovirus exposure and HLA in healthy donors. Data came from immunoSEQ multiplex PCR; TCRdb stores just in-frame clones and leaves some out. The table includes roughly 98,000 clones, around 90% detected once. Sample: PBMCs. These receptors all stem from a woman aged 25-40 years in good health and CMV-seronegative.

DNA for the CDR3: TGTGCCAGCAGCCTAATGTCCGGGGGGGCCAACGTCCTGACTTTC. This translates into CASSLMSGGANVLTF. The chain is built from TRBV28 and TRBJ2-6; D gene unclear. The CDR3 runs 15 residues. From germline, CDR1 is MDHEN and CDR2 SYDVKM. The ends were cut back, 6 bases at V and 4 bases at J, with 13 bases in the middle.

The chain combines TRBV18 with TRBJ1-1; no clear D. The germline V and J ends were trimmed by 3 bases and 7 bases, with 12 bases remaining between them. The CDR3 length is 13 residues. Germline assignment: CDR1 KGHSH and CDR2 LQKENI. Written as DNA, the CDR3 is TGTGCCAGCTCACCTTCCACACCTGTTGAAGCTTTCTTT. Residues: CASSPSTPVEAFF.

The rearrangement uses TRBV15 and TRBJ1-2; D unclear. Germline CDR1 reads LNHNV; CDR2 reads YYDKDF (reference sequence). The CDR3 consists of 14 residues. V was clipped by 5 bases and J by 7 bases, with 17 bases between them. The CDR3: CATSRSSASGGYTF. CDR3 in DNA: TGTGCCACCAGCCGCTCCTCCGCATCGGGTGGCTACACCTTC.

The rearrangement joins TRBV5-1 to TRBJ1-1, with D possibly TRBD1 on 6 matching bases. Germline loops: CDR1 SGHRS, CDR2 YFSETQ. This CDR3 is 12 amino acids long. V was cut by 1 base and J by 5 bases, with 6 bases left in between. Here the CDR3 DNA reads TGCGCCAGCAGCTTGAGGGGGACTGAAGCTTTCTTT. Translated: CASSLRGTEAFF.

J is TRBJ2-7 and V is TRBV6-1; 9 nucleotides match TRBD1. This CDR3 spans 14 amino acids. Looked up from germline, CDR1 is MNHNS and CDR2 is SASEGT. After removal of 8 bases from V and 0 bases from J, the junction contained 5 bases not matched to a gene. The CDR3 nucleotides read TGTGCCAGCGGACAGGGGTTAAACTCCTACGAGCAGTACTTC. It specifies CASGQGLNSYEQYF.

The DNA of the CDR3 is TGTGCCAGCAGTGCGCAGCGGAAAAGCACAGATACGCAGTATTTT. The encoded protein is CASSAQRKSTDTQYF. V usage is TRBV2 and J usage is TRBJ2-3, with D possibly TRBD2 on 5 matching bases. This CDR3 contains 15 residues. The germline V gene encodes CDR1 SNHLY and CDR2 FYNNEI. V lost 4 bases and J 0 bases, leaving 11 bases between the germline ends. Together with reference TRBV2 and TRBJ2-3, the CDR3 gives the full variable domain: EPEVTQTPSHQVTQMGQEVILRCVPISNHLYFYWYRQILGQKVEFLVSFYNNEISEKSEIFDDQFSVERPDGSNFTLKIRSTKLEDSAMYFCASSAQRKSTDTQYFGPGTRLTVL.

This clone was found once. For the CDR3, the DNA is TGTGCCAGCAGCTTAGTTGGAGGGACCTACAATGAGCAGTTCTTC. This codes for CASSLVGGTYNEQFF. The genes are TRBV7-6 and TRBJ2-1; D perhaps matches TRBD2 (6 bases). Looked up from germline, CDR1 is SGHVS and CDR2 is FNYEAQ. This CDR3 is 15 amino acids long. V shed 1 base and J shed 2 bases, with 9 bases lying between them.

The genes are TRBV5-4 and TRBJ2-4, with D maybe TRBD2 (5 bases). This CDR3 region has 15 residues. Germline assignment: CDR1 SGHNT and CDR2 YYREEE (reference sequence). Trimming stripped 2 bases from V and 5 bases from J, with 14 bases between. DNA of the CDR3: TGTGCCAGCAGCTTAATCGGGGAGCGGCAAAACATTCAGTACTTC. This gives the protein CASSLIGERQNIQYF.

The chain has TRBV6-1 and TRBJ1-2, with 8 bases matching TRBD1. The CDR3 is made up of 14 amino acids. The V gene's germline CDR1 is MNHNS and CDR2 SASEGT. V lost 10 bases, J lost 5 bases, and 12 bases stayed unmatched. As DNA, the CDR3 is TGTGCCACTACCTTCACGGACAGGGTTTATGGCTACACCTTC. Protein sequence: CATTFTDRVYGYTF.

The rearrangement joins TRBV7-9 to TRBJ2-7; perhaps TRBD1 as D (5 bases). Trimming pared 3 bases from V and 2 bases from J, leaving 11 bases between. Germline V gives CDR1 SEHNR, CDR2 FQNEAQ (reference sequence). This CDR3 contains 14 residues. CDR3 in DNA: TGTGCCAGCAGCTTCCCAGGGTCAGCCTACGAGCAGTACTTC. Residues: CASSFPGSAYEQYF.

The rearrangement uses TRBV6-5 and TRBJ1-2; TRBD1 matches 7 bases. The CDR3 runs 15 residues. CDR1 and CDR2 from the germline V gene are MNHEY and SVGAGI. With V trimmed by 7 bases and J by 0 bases, 8 bases remained unmatched. Written as DNA, the CDR3 is TGTGCCAGCAACCGAGGGGGCACAGCTAACTATGGCTACACCTTC. Translating gives CASNRGGTANYGYTF.

This clone appeared a few times. The chain recombines TRBV7-9 with TRBJ1-2; a weak D match, TRBD1 (6 bases). Trimming pared 6 bases from V and 4 bases from J, leaving 15 bases between. The germline V gene has CDR1 SEHNR and CDR2 FQNEAQ (reference sequence). The CDR3 has 14 amino acids. The CDR3 region has the DNA TGTGCCAGCAGTGTCGTTACAGGGAGCTATGGCTACACCTTC. Protein: CASSVVTGSYGYTF.

V gene TRBV2 combines with J gene TRBJ2-7, with TRBD1 as a possible D gene (6 bases). The CDR3 extends over 12 amino acids. The germline V and J ends were trimmed by 3 bases and 7 bases, with 10 bases remaining between them. Looked up from germline, CDR1 is SNHLY and CDR2 is FYNNEI. In DNA, the CDR3 is TGTGCCAGCAGTGATCAGGGGTGGGAGCAGTACTTC. Translation gives CASSDQGWEQYF.

The chain recombines TRBV5-6 with TRBJ2-1; D possibly corresponds to TRBD1 (6 bases). V shed 3 bases and J shed 2 bases, with 6 bases lying between them. Germline values: CDR1 SGHDT, CDR2 YYEEEE. This CDR3 has 13 amino acids. CDR3 nucleotide sequence: TGTGCCAGCAGCTGGACAGCCTACAATGAGCAGTTCTTC. This codes for CASSWTAYNEQFF.

This clone has just a few counts. The chain carries TRBV6-5 and TRBJ1-5; D is perhaps TRBD1 (5 bases). CDR1 and CDR2 (germline): MNHEY, SVGAGI. The length of the CDR3 is 15 residues. V lost 5 bases and J 0 bases, leaving 11 bases between the germline ends. In nucleotides, the CDR3 is TGTGCCAGCAGTCGTATGCAGGGTAGCAATCAGCCCCAGCATTTT. Translated: CASSRMQGSNQPQHF.

The CDR3 DNA is TGTGCCAGCACCCTAGACCTGCAAGAGACCCAGTACTTC. This sequence encodes CASTLDLQETQYF. The chain carries TRBV6-1 and TRBJ2-5; D unclear. The V gene's germline CDR1 is MNHNS and CDR2 SASEGT. With 7 bases removed from V and 2 bases from J, the gap between germline ends came to 11 bases. CDR3 size: 13 residues.

The V gene is TRBV5-1, the J gene TRBJ1-2; D call uncertain. Germline V gene data show CDR1 as SGHRS and CDR2 as YFSETQ. The CDR3 length is 13 residues. V was cut by 4 bases and J by 4 bases, with 11 bases left in between. CDR3: CASSATDLYGYTF. CDR3 in DNA: TGCGCCAGCAGCGCAACAGACCTCTATGGCTACACCTTC.

The CDR3 loop reads CASSQGGQEGNYGYTF. The CDR3 DNA follows: TGCGCCAGCAGCCAAGGAGGGCAGGAAGGCAACTATGGCTACACCTTC. The chain has TRBV4-1 and TRBJ1-2, with no clear D. The length of the CDR3 is 16 residues. Germline-derived CDR1 and CDR2 are MGHRA and YSYEKL. Between the trimmed V and J ends, which lost 1 base and 2 bases, there was a span of 14 bases.

This rearrangement joins TRBV7-3 to TRBJ1-2; 7 bases fit TRBD1. V lost 3 bases and J lost 6; bases outside the gene matches: 4. There are 13 residues in the CDR3. Germline V CDR1 and CDR2: SGHTA, FQGTGA. The CDR3 reads CASSFRDSDGYTF. As DNA, the CDR3 is TGTGCCAGCAGCTTTCGGGACAGTGATGGCTACACCTTC.

The chain has TRBV2 and TRBJ1-2, with D tentatively TRBD1 (5 bases). Germline-derived CDR1 and CDR2 are SNHLY and FYNNEI. There are 12 residues in the CDR3. Trimming left V 6 bases short and J 8 bases short, with 13 bases between. The CDR3 nucleotides read TGTGCCAGCAGGGGGGGGGAATCCGGCTACACCTTC. Translation: CASRGGESGYTF.